These T cell receptor beta chains were read from a single sample in a study of response to subunit inactivated influenza vaccine. TCRdb used MiXCR to reprocess the RT-PCR reads, holding one entry per CDR3 protein. This table holds fewer than 350,000 distinct CDR3 sequences, roughly a fifth found once. The sample was PBMCs from blood, taken approximately 20 months after vaccination. The receptors shown here come from a man between 45 and 75 years old who received an inactivated influenza vaccine. The CDR3 runs from the conserved cysteine through the conserved F or W. Fields, in order: J gene, V gene, CDR3 protein.

>TRBJ2-7|TRBV6-5
CASSFTGTAYEQYF
>TRBJ2-1|TRBV12-3/TRBV12-4
CASSLGTSGHNEQFF
>TRBJ1-1|TRBV18
CASSPAGTGGARAEAFF
>TRBJ1-5|TRBV2
CASTRDLRRIGNQPQHF
>TRBJ1-1|TRBV5-1
CASSLGGRDTEAFF
>TRBJ1-1|TRBV20-1
CSASGQLNTEAFF
>TRBJ2-7|TRBV6-2/TRBV6-3
CASSLTAPAYEQYF
>TRBJ1-1|TRBV12-3/TRBV12-4
CASSRRRLTEAFF
>TRBJ2-2|TRBV29-1
CSVEQGVTGELFF
>TRBJ2-5|TRBV7-2
CASSSPTAGTQYF
>TRBJ2-1|TRBV5-1
CAGSLTPKVDEQFF
>TRBJ2-3|TRBV7-9
CASRKPRGRGTDTQYF
>TRBJ1-2|TRBV7-9
CASSLPPPRDGYGYTF
>TRBJ1-2|TRBV29-1
CSTLDRKNYGYTF
>TRBJ1-1|TRBV11-2
CASSMGSGALNTEAFF
>TRBJ2-7|TRBV3-1
CASSQGSGGPYEQYF
>TRBJ1-6|TRBV5-1
CASSSRDSPLHF
>TRBJ2-5|TRBV4-3
CASSPQWDRGPETQYF
>TRBJ2-1|TRBV5-5
CASSLAMGQGGNEQFF
>TRBJ1-2|TRBV20-1
CSARGSYGYTF
>TRBJ1-2|TRBV20-1
CSATGPHGYTF
>TRBJ2-7|TRBV3-1
CASSQGRWQSEQYF
>TRBJ2-3|TRBV15
CATSRAPPGVSTDTQYF
>TRBJ1-6|TRBV2
CASRTGGHNSPLHF
>TRBJ2-1|TRBV12-3/TRBV12-4
CASTSVLDEQFF
>TRBJ2-7|TRBV5-1
CASSLQDEQYF
>TRBJ1-1|TRBV5-1
CASSLAAQTTEAFF
>TRBJ2-7|TRBV4-1
CASSPALGLGREQYF
>TRBJ1-2|TRBV3-1
CVSSQDGGVGYTF
>TRBJ1-2|TRBV27
CASSTDREGGYTF
>TRBJ2-7|TRBV5-6
CASSRWTSSYEQYF
>TRBJ1-2|TRBV4-3
CASSHVPDRRGYTF
>TRBJ2-5|TRBV20-1
CSAPTGVLETQYF
>TRBJ2-7|TRBV29-1
CSAETSPYEQYF
>TRBJ1-5|TRBV5-1
CASSLVGDPNQPQHF
>TRBJ2-1|TRBV30
CAWSVMGTGNEQFF
>TRBJ2-7|TRBV28
CVSTSVSPVYEQYF
>TRBJ2-7|TRBV5-1
CASSTTRGKSYEQYF
>TRBJ2-7|TRBV20-1
CSARGPTLYEQYF
>TRBJ2-2|TRBV12-5
CASGLDTGELFF
>TRBJ2-2|TRBV6-5
CASSLGVAGAVGELFF
>TRBJ1-6|TRBV6-5
CASSYSSYRASSYNSPLHF
>TRBJ1-2|TRBV6-1
CASRPLQGRYGYTF
>TRBJ1-5|TRBV6-2/TRBV6-3
CASSYWELARGQPQHF
>TRBJ2-7|TRBV7-9
CASSPDWGEQYF
>TRBJ2-3|TRBV28
CASSLTAGLRDTQYF
>TRBJ1-1|TRBV6-2/TRBV6-3
CASNEDRFTEAFF
>TRBJ1-1|TRBV20-1
CSASGQRLSEAFF
>TRBJ2-6|TRBV5-1
CASSRFAPGQGYSGANVLTF
>TRBJ2-5|TRBV18
CASSPRGSLETQYF
>TRBJ1-5|TRBV5-1
CASSPGPGNQPQHF